The entry that follows covers one T cell receptor (beta chain) sequence. This clone was recorded once. Its binding antigen is unknown. The input lacks base qualities; no much larger clone sits a single base away. This specimen comes from a study of Ad26.COV2.S vaccination and SARS-CoV-2 variants (dated by TCRdb to the early 2020s). About the investigation overall: Vaccine-arm donors were drawn from COV1001, a multicentre, randomized, double-blind, placebo-controlled phase I-IIa trial of Ad26.COV2.S in healthy adults. Ad26.COV2.S was given intramuscularly at 5x10^10 or 1x10^11 viral particles, as a single shot or as two shots 56 days apart. The specificity and breadth of SARS-CoV-2-reactive T cell receptors after Ad26.COV2.S vaccination were assessed by TCRbeta repertoire sequencing. A total of roughly 30 samples were included in the TCR-sequenced set, comprising roughly 19 Ad26.COV2.S vaccine recipients, 5 placebo recipients and 8 SARS-CoV-2 convalescent individuals. Participants in the trial were split at random into five groups of five each, receiving low-dose or high-dose Ad26.COV2.S once or twice, or else placebo on both occasions. Investigators did not know the trial group allocation while performing experiments and assessing outcomes.

Broader findings and caveats from the paper: The study was not powered for comparison of responses between vaccine doses or regimens. The authors noted that the TCR breadth and depth analyses may have underestimated total T cell responses. Non-spike TCR breadth was comparable between vaccine and placebo recipients, consistent with the vaccine containing only spike. Compared with placebo recipients, Ad26.COV2.S recipients showed higher spike-specific TCR breadth (P = 0.0014). Substantial breadth of spike-specific CD8+ and CD4+ T cell responses was reported after vaccination.

Based on the germline V gene, the CDR1 and CDR2 sequences are SGHRS and YFSETQ. Deletion took 2 bases off V and 4 bases off J, with a span of 9 bases between the germline ends. The CDR3 sequence holds 14 residues, the cysteine and phenylalanine included. The DNA shown is the 42-base CDR3, in frame from base 1. The sample's treatment or condition, from its label and the paper: some 20 received Ad26.COV2.S at low or high dose, single or two shots; a few received placebo; per-sample allocation not given. Repertoires of vaccine and placebo recipients were sequenced from samples taken on day 63 after the first injection. Cohort 1b enrolled fewer than 30 adults aged 18-55 years at a single site in Boston, USA, between 29 July and 7 August 2020. As a vaccine, Ad26.COV2.S was a replication-incompetent adenovirus type 26 vector that expressed a prefusion-stabilized SARS-CoV-2 spike protein derived from the original Wuhan strain.

The immunoSEQ Assay was used to sequence TCRbeta CDR3 regions. After extraction, genomic DNA underwent amplification by bias-controlled multiplex PCR, followed by high-throughput sequencing. Under the source paper's analysis protocol: To quantify the absolute abundance of every unique TCRbeta CDR3 region, sequences were collapsed and filtered. T cell fraction was estimated by normalization of TCRbeta template counts to usable DNA, with usable DNA being measured through amplification of reference genes present in all nucleated cells. Repertoire TCRs were annotated as SARS-CoV-2-specific when V gene, CDR3 amino acid sequence and J gene were exactly matched to a known reactive TCR set. The reference SARS-CoV-2 TCR set was derived from MIRA and filtered for enrichment in COVID-19-positive ImmuneCODE repertoires, a step that removed public or cross-reactive TCRs. Based on the MIRA antigens, annotated TCRs were further analysed at the level of specific ORF or position within ORF. Breadth was defined as the number of annotated unique rearrangements divided by the total number of unique productive rearrangements, and depth was defined as the summed frequency of the annotated unique rearrangements. Group comparisons of TCR breadth used two-sided Wilcoxon rank-sum tests. TCRdb mirrors the immuneACCESS table, restricted to in-frame sequences. Some clones are absent from its copies; in checked studies, under half trace to an unresolved V gene, and the reason for the others is unknown. The V and J calls and clone size are taken from that table; D and trimming were inferred from the DNA. Across this sample there are hundreds of thousands of clones, with 80% to 90% seen only once. The top ten clones comprise around a tenth of the sample.

Sequenced material: peripheral blood, taken in a trial of Ad26.COV2.S vaccine versus placebo. The chain is encoded by TRBV5-1 joined to TRBJ2-2, with the D gene too uncertain to name. The origin of this receptor is a person between 18 and 65 years old who received the Ad26.COV2.S COVID-19 vaccine or a placebo. The sequence in DNA is TGCGCCAGCAGCTTAGGACCATCCACCGGGGAGCTGTTTTTT. This encodes CASSLGPSTGELFF.